The 14 T cell receptor beta chains presented below share a single source sample, sequenced in a study of Ad26.COV2.S vaccination and SARS-CoV-2 variants. Described treatment: about 20 received Ad26.COV2.S at low or high dose, single or two shots; about 5 received placebo; per-sample allocation not given. All samples were drawn on day 63, counting from the first vaccine or placebo injection. Profiling relied on immunoSEQ multiplex PCR, and the TCRdb table lists in-frame clones only, not all of them. The sample consists of some 330,000 clones, 75% to 90% of them appearing once. The sequencing here drew on peripheral blood, taken in a trial of Ad26.COV2.S vaccine versus placebo. These receptors all stem from a person aged 18-65 years who received the Ad26.COV2.S COVID-19 vaccine or a placebo.

Remarks on this clone: This specimen includes other DNA sequences encoding the same CDR3. This chain connects TRBV6-4 to TRBJ2-3; no definite D call. Trimming left V 0 bases short and J 1 base short, with 5 bases between. Germline CDR1 and CDR2: MRHNA and SNTAGT. The CDR3 sequence is 14 residues long. As DNA, the CDR3 is TGTGCCAGCAGTGACTCGGCCGGCACAGATACGCAGTATTTT. Translating it yields CASSDSAGTDTQYF.

The CDR3 DNA is TGTGCCAGCAGTGTAAGACAGCCTGTTGCTAACTATGGCTACACCTTC. Translated, it gives CASSVRQPVANYGYTF. The J gene is TRBJ1-2, the V gene TRBV28, with a tentative D call TRBD1 (5 bases). The V and J ends lost 5 bases and 0 bases respectively, with 16 bases between them. Germline assignment: CDR1 MDHEN and CDR2 SYDVKM. CDR3 length equals 16 residues.

The chain employs TRBV9 and TRBJ2-2; a possible D gene is TRBD2 (5 bases). CDR3 size: 14 residues. CDR1 and CDR2 from the germline V gene are SGDLS and YYNGEE. The V and J ends lost 6 bases and 6 bases respectively, with 15 bases between them. CDR3 region: CASTEGNSPGELFF. The CDR3 DNA reads TGTGCCAGCACCGAGGGTAATTCCCCCGGGGAGCTGTTTTTT.

The V gene is TRBV18, the J gene TRBJ2-5; TRBD1 agrees at 8 bases. The CDR3 covers 14 residues. With V trimmed by 6 bases and J by 5 bases, 8 bases remained unmatched. Germline loops: CDR1 KGHSH, CDR2 LQKENI. This CDR3 is CASSPETGVETQYF. The CDR3 coding sequence is TGTGCCAGCTCCCCCGAGACAGGGGTCGAGACCCAGTACTTC.

This chain connects TRBV4-1 to TRBJ1-6, with 8 bases matching TRBD1. Trimming at V came to 3 bases and at J to 4 bases, leaving 5 bases not matched to a gene. Germline CDR1 MGHRA, CDR2 YSYEKL. The CDR3 loop spans 16 amino acids. CDR3 sequence: CASSQTGAPYNSPLHF. The DNA of the CDR3 is TGCGCCAGCAGCCAGACAGGGGCTCCATATAATTCACCCCTCCACTTT.

This chain connects TRBV4-2 to TRBJ1-3; possible D gene TRBD1, 5 bases. The CDR3 extends over 15 amino acids. Trimming pared 4 bases from V and 1 base from J, leaving 11 bases between. The V gene's germline CDR1 is LGHNA and CDR2 YNFKEQ. The CDR3 sequence: CASSRARGSGNTIYF. CDR3 nucleotide sequence: TGTGCCAGCAGCCGGGCAAGGGGTTCTGGAAACACCATATATTTT.

The chain combines TRBV11-2 with TRBJ2-3, with D possibly TRBD2 on 6 matching bases. The CDR3 length is 13 residues. V was cut by 8 bases and J by 0 bases, with 9 bases left in between. The germline V gene encodes CDR1 SGHAT and CDR2 FQNNGV. The chain's CDR3 is CASEGLSTDTQYF. The DNA of the CDR3 is TGTGCCAGCGAGGGACTCAGCACAGATACGCAGTATTTT.

This chain joins TRBV7-9 and TRBJ2-1; D is undetermined. V lost 5 bases and J lost 0, with 23 bases in between. Germline V gene lookup returns CDR1 SEHNR and CDR2 FQNEAQ (reference sequence). This CDR3 spans 19 amino acids. CDR3 DNA: TGTGCCAGCAGCGGTAGCCGTCACACCACCCTAAGCTCCTACAATGAGCAGTTCTTC. This translates into CASSGSRHTTLSSYNEQFF.

The V gene is TRBV19, the J gene TRBJ1-2; D is ambiguous. The CDR3 totals 13 residues. V was trimmed by 6 bases and J by 2 bases, leaving 10 bases between them. Germline V gives CDR1 LNHDA, CDR2 SQIVND (reference sequence). CDR3 DNA sequence: TGTGCCAGTAGGGACGGAGGAAACTATGGCTACACCTTC. Translated: CASRDGGNYGYTF. Supplemented by reference TRBV19 and TRBJ1-2, the full variable domain reads DGGITQSPKYLFRKEGQNVTLSCEQNLNHDAMYWYRQDPGQGLRLIYYSQIVNDFQKGDIAEGYSVSREKKESFPLTVTSAQKNPTAFYLCASRDGGNYGYTFGSGTRLTVV.

The chain has TRBV7-8 and TRBJ1-1; D remains ambiguous. Germline V gives CDR1 SGHVS, CDR2 FQNEAQ. V was shortened by 5 bases and J by 8 bases, with 12 bases between the two germline ends. The length of the CDR3 is 12 residues. This CDR3 is CASSPVGGEAFF. The CDR3 nucleotides read TGTGCCAGCAGCCCCGTAGGCGGAGAAGCTTTCTTT.

The chain couples TRBV18 to TRBJ1-2; the D gene is possibly TRBD1 (6 bases). Germline V gene sequence: CDR1 KGHSH, CDR2 LQKENI. V was cut by 1 base and J by 2 bases, with 14 bases left in between. The CDR3 extends over 16 amino acids. The CDR3 sequence is CASSPLWTAFNYGYTF. The CDR3 nucleotides read TGTGCCAGCTCACCACTATGGACAGCTTTCAACTATGGCTACACCTTC. The variable domain in full, with the rest retrieved from reference TRBV18 and TRBJ1-2, is NAGVMQNPRHLVRRRGQEARLRCSPMKGHSHVYWYRQLPEEGLKFMVYLQKENIIDESGMPKERFSAEFPKEGPSILRIQQVVRGDSAAYFCASSPLWTAFNYGYTFGSGTRLTVV.

This chain connects TRBV11-3 to TRBJ2-3, with TRBD2 as a possible D gene (6 bases). The CDR3 runs to 16 residues. The V gene lost 5 bases and the J gene lost 1 base, with 16 bases spanning the gap. CDR1 is SGHNT, CDR2 YENEEA, per germline. CDR3 in amino acids: CASSPGEERGTDTQYF. The CDR3 bases are TGTGCCAGCAGCCCCGGTGAGGAGCGGGGCACAGATACGCAGTATTTT.

The genes are TRBV11-2 and TRBJ1-4, with 7 nucleotides matching TRBD1. Germline CDR1 reads SGHAT; CDR2 reads FQNNGV. Losses at the gene ends were 6 bases for V and 4 bases for J; bases not matched to a gene: 8. The length of the CDR3 is 15 residues. The chain's CDR3 is CASRDSGTVNEKLFF. CDR3 DNA sequence: TGTGCCAGCAGAGATTCCGGGACAGTTAATGAAAAACTGTTTTTT.

About this clone: Other DNA sequences within the sample encode an identical CDR3. The chain combines TRBV12-3 or TRBV12-4 with TRBJ1-2; D is unresolved. V lost 4 bases to trimming and J lost 7 bases, with 10 bases between them. This CDR3 is built from 12 residues. The CDR3: CASSSPGGGYTF. The CDR3 nucleotides are TGTGCCAGCAGTTCACCCGGAGGTGGCTACACCTTC.